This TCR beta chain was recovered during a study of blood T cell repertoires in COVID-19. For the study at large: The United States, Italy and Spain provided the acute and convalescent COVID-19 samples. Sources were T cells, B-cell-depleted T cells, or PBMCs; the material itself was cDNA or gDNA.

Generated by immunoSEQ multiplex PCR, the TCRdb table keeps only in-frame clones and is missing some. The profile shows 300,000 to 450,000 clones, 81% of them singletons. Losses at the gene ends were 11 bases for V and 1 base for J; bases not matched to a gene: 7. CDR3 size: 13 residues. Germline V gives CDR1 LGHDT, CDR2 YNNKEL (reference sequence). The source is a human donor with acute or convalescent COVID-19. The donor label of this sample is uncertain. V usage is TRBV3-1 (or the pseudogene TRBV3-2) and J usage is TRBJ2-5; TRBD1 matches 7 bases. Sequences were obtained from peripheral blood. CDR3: CASGQTVQETQYF. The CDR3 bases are TGTGCCTCGGGACAGACAGTCCAAGAGACCCAGTACTTC.